These T cell receptor beta chains were read from a single sample in a study of cytomegalovirus exposure and HLA in healthy donors. Here immunoSEQ multiplex PCR was the method, and the copy in TCRdb shows in-frame clones only, minus some. The table has roughly 130,000 clones, about 87% seen once. Sequenced: PBMCs. These receptors were taken from a woman aged 25-40 years in good health and CMV-seropositive. CDR3s include the opening cysteine and the closing phenylalanine or tryptophan. A D gene is named only where the DNA matches it firmly. A row's size may be missing; if present it is once, few, many or a size class.

V gene	clone size	J gene	D gene	CDR3 DNA	CDR3 protein
TRBV7-9	-	TRBJ1-2	-	TGTGCCAGCAGCTTAGAGTCCAGGCGATCTCAGTGGTATGGCTACACCTTC	CASSLESRRSQWYGYTF
TRBV7-7	-	TRBJ2-1	TRBD2	TGTGCCAGCAGCCCTTCTCCCGGGACTAGCGTTAGCAATGAGCAGTTCTTC	CASSPSPGTSVSNEQFF
TRBV5-6	-	TRBJ1-4	-	TGTGCCAGCAGCTTGGGCCAGGGAAATGAAAAACTGTTTTTT	CASSLGQGNEKLFF
TRBV7-2	-	TRBJ2-7	-	TGTGCCAGCAGCTTAGACCCTAACTTCGGCGAGCAGTACTTC	CASSLDPNFGEQYF
TRBV5-1	-	TRBJ1-2	-	TGCGCCAGCAGCTTGGCGGGGGGGCAGGATGGCTACACCTTC	CASSLAGGQDGYTF
TRBV12-2	once	TRBJ2-1	-	TGTGCAAGTCGCTTAGATCGTGCGGGGGGGCCAAACAATGAGCAGTTCTTC	CASRLDRAGGPNNEQFF
TRBV28	-	TRBJ2-4	-	TGTGCCAGCAGTCCACGAGGGCGAGCCAAAAACATTCAGTACTTC	CASSPRGRAKNIQYF
TRBV18	-	TRBJ2-5	TRBD2	TGTGCCAGCTCACCCCCGGGGGGGCGCAAGGAGACCCAGTACTTC	CASSPPGGRKETQYF
TRBV7-3	-	TRBJ1-2	TRBD1	TGTGCCAGCAGCTCCGGGACAGCGTATGGCTACACCTTC	CASSSGTAYGYTF
TRBV5-1	-	TRBJ2-3	-	TGCGCCAGCAGCTTTCCCTATACGCAGTATTTT	CASSFPYTQYF
TRBV28	once	TRBJ2-7	TRBD2	TGTGCCAGCAGGGACGGGGGGAGCTCCTACGAGCAGTACTTC	CASRDGGSSYEQYF
TRBV5-5	once	TRBJ2-7	TRBD2	TGTGCCAGCAGCATCATGGGACTAGCGGGCGACGAGCAGTACTTC	CASSIMGLAGDEQYF
TRBV18	few	TRBJ1-6	TRBD1	TGTGCCAGCTCACTCAGGGGGTCGGATTCACCCCTCCACTTT	CASSLRGSDSPLHF
TRBV9	-	TRBJ2-5	-	TGTGCCAGCAGCGTAGGAGCTAGCGAAGTGGTAGAGACCCAGTACTTC	CASSVGASEVVETQYF
TRBV7-8	once	TRBJ2-3	TRBD2	TGTGCCAGCAGCTCCCGGACTAGCGGGAGCACAGATACGCAGTATTTT	CASSSRTSGSTDTQYF
TRBV18	-	TRBJ2-7	-	TGTGCCAGCTCACCGGTTGTAGTGTCGAAGTACGAGCAGTACTTC	CASSPVVVSKYEQYF
TRBV10-3	-	TRBJ2-3	TRBD2	TGTGCCATGGGGGGGTGGGCTAGCACAGATACGCAGTATTTT	CAMGGWASTDTQYF
TRBV6-5	-	TRBJ1-5	-	TGTGCCAGCAGTTACTCCGGCGGAACCAATCAGCCCCAGCATTTT	CASSYSGGTNQPQHF
TRBV5-4	-	TRBJ1-3	-	TGTGCCAGCAGCTTTGGTGGCAGGTTCTCTGGAAACACCATATATTTT	CASSFGGRFSGNTIYF
TRBV7-8	-	TRBJ1-4	-	TGTGCCAGCAGCAAAACAGGGATCCTTAATGAAAAACTGTTTTTT	CASSKTGILNEKLFF